The 12 T cell receptor beta chains presented below share a single source sample, sequenced in a study of T cell repertoires in cytomegalovirus infection. TCRdb itself ran the reads through MiXCR, one entry per CDR3 protein. This sample yields some 940,000 distinct CDR3 sequences, of which approximately 30% are seen a single time; 13% belongs to the top ten. These receptors' targets are unknown. The specimen was cultured CD8+ T cells from PBMCs, collected from culture after CMV antigen stimulation. These receptors were taken from a human donor in good health (CMV status not recorded). Some clones in this sample may be carry-over from other donors' samples.

The sample holds a few counts of this clonotype. The chain is built from TRBV7-2 and TRBJ2-1; 9 bases match TRBD2. The CDR3 runs 16 residues. Germline V gene lookup returns CDR1 SGHTA and CDR2 FQGNSA. J gave up 5 bases and V 1 base, and 6 bases lay outside the gene matches. CDR3 in DNA: TGTGCCAGCAGCTTAGAAGCGGGGGGTGCCAACAATGAGCAGTTCTTC. Encoded protein: CASSLEAGGANNEQFF.

This chain joins TRBV28 and TRBJ2-5; TRBD2 agrees at 11 bases. The CDR3 has 17 residues. The germline gives CDR1 MDHEN, CDR2 SYDVKM. With 3 bases clipped from V and 0 bases from J, the junction kept 6 bases outside the gene matches. The CDR3 loop reads CASSFSTSGEDQETQYF. In DNA form, the CDR3 reads TGTGCCAGCAGTTTTTCGACTAGCGGGGAAGACCAAGAGACCCAGTACTTC.

This clonotype was found many times. CDR3: CASSQGAGRAETQYF. Written as DNA, the CDR3 is TGCGCCAGCAGCCAAGGGGCCGGCAGAGCGGAGACCCAGTACTTC. This chain uses TRBV4-1 with TRBJ2-5, with D hard to call. The V end lost 1 base, the J end lost 5 bases, and 14 bases lay between the germline ends. Germline V gene lookup returns CDR1 MGHRA and CDR2 YSYEKL. The CDR3 contains 15 residues.

Comments on this clonotype: The junction departs from the called germline gene at one end, perhaps through a read error. The J gene is TRBJ1-2, the V gene TRBV6-6; 10 bases line up with TRBD1. The germline CDR1 and CDR2 sequences are MNHNY and SVGAGI (reference sequence). There are 16 residues in the CDR3. The DNA of the CDR3 is TGTGTCAGCAGATGGGACAGGGGTCTCTCTAGCTATGGCTACACCTTC. Translation: CVSRWDRGLSSYGYTF.

The chain employs TRBV20-1 and TRBJ2-1; either TRBD1 or TRBD2 may supply D (5 bases each). The CDR3 runs 11 residues. The germline gives CDR1 DFQATT, CDR2 SNEGSKA (reference sequence). V shed 3 bases and J shed 8 bases, with 8 bases lying between them. DNA of the CDR3: TGCAGTGCTAGCCGGGACGATGAGCAGTTCTTC. It is translated as CSASRDDEQFF.

This clonotype occurred many times. The J gene is TRBJ2-2, the V gene TRBV12-3 or TRBV12-4, with D unclear. The V end lost 3 bases, the J end lost 1 base, and 15 bases lay between the germline ends. The CDR3 has 17 residues. DNA of the CDR3: TGTGCCAGCAGTTTTTTCTCAAGGGAACGGAACACCGGGGAGCTGTTTTTT. It translates to CASSFFSRERNTGELFF.

A few counts support this clonotype. V is TRBV2 and J is TRBJ1-1, with 11 nucleotides matching TRBD1. The CDR3 has 17 residues. J gave up 8 bases and V 1 base, and 12 bases lay outside the gene matches. CDR1 SNHLY and CDR2 FYNNEI come from the germline V gene. The CDR3 region is CASSEGSPGQGAWEAFF. The CDR3 DNA follows: TGTGCCAGCAGTGAAGGGTCCCCTGGACAGGGGGCGTGGGAAGCTTTCTTT. Drawing the rest from reference TRBV2 and TRBJ1-1, the complete variable domain is EPEVTQTPSHQVTQMGQEVILRCVPISNHLYFYWYRQILGQKVEFLVSFYNNEISEKSEIFDDQFSVERPDGSNFTLKIRSTKLEDSAMYFCASSEGSPGQGAWEAFFGQGTRLTVV.

In its sample, this clonotype was seen a few times. V and J are TRBV7-9 and TRBJ1-2, with 9 positions matching TRBD1. V gave up 11 bases and J gave up 7 bases; unmatched junction bases: 20. The CDR3 is made up of 16 amino acids. Germline V gene sequence: CDR1 SEHNR, CDR2 FQNEAQ (reference sequence). CDR3 nucleotides: TGTGCCGTCCGCCGGGACAGGGAGGGTGGTGGTGGTGGCTACACCTTC. Encoded protein: CAVRRDREGGGGGYTF.

The V gene is TRBV10-3, the J gene TRBJ2-2, with D perhaps matching TRBD1 (5 bases). Germline values: CDR1 ENHRY, CDR2 SYGVKD. V lost 2 bases, J lost 4 bases, and 14 bases lay in between. This CDR3 has 16 amino acids. As DNA, the CDR3 is TGTGCCATCAGTGAGCGGGCAGGGCGAGCCACCGGGGAGCTGTTTTTT. Translated, it gives CAISERAGRATGELFF.

The genes are TRBV20-1 and TRBJ2-3; 12 nucleotides agree with TRBD2. V lost 0 bases and J lost 4; bases outside the gene matches: 5. CDR3 length: 16 amino acids. CDR1 is DFQATT, CDR2 SNEGSKA, per germline (reference sequence). As DNA, the CDR3 is TGCAGTGCTAGAGATCGCCTAGCGGGGGGGCCAGATACGCAGTATTTT. As protein: CSARDRLAGGPDTQYF.

The chain is built from TRBV7-6 and TRBJ2-7; 10 nucleotides match TRBD1. Germline loops: CDR1 SGHVS, CDR2 FNYEAQ. The V segment lost 5 bases and the J segment 7 bases; nucleotides outside the gene matches: 5. This CDR3 contains 13 residues. This chain's CDR3 is CASSPTDRGEQYV. CDR3 in DNA: TGTGCCAGCAGCCCGACGGACAGGGGGGAGCAGTACGTC.

The table lists this clonotype with a few counts. The rearrangement joins TRBV27 to TRBJ1-1, with D possibly TRBD1 on 5 matching bases. The germline gives CDR1 MNHEY, CDR2 SMNVEV (reference sequence). This CDR3 comprises 18 residues. V lost 3 bases and J 0 bases, leaving 20 bases between the germline ends. CDR3 bases: TGTGCCAGCAGTTTGGTTCCCCCCTCGACAGCCTTGAACACTGAAGCTTTCTTT. Its protein product is CASSLVPPSTALNTEAFF.